These 22 T cell receptor beta chains came from one sample sequenced in a study of read filtering for tumor transcriptome and immune sequencing. The library was built from 400 to 500 ng RNA with molecular barcoded adaptors for alpha/delta and beta/gamma chains. TCRdb reprocessed the reads with MiXCR, giving one entry per CDR3 protein. The sample includes tens of thousands of distinct CDR3 sequences, roughly 19% of them seen just once. Sequencing was carried out using a population of CD138-negative cells sorted from bone marrow. The receptors originated from a donor over 35 with multiple myeloma.

Worth noting for this clonotype: A clone one base away is much larger, so this may be a read error. This is likely a read error, given that the CDR3 carries no conserved phenylalanine or tryptophan at its end. The chain combines TRBV29-1 with TRBJ1-5; possible D gene TRBD1, 6 bases. Germline lookup yields CDR1 SQVTM and CDR2 ANQGSEA. The CDR3 loop spans 14 amino acids. Deletions cut 4 bases from V and 0 bases from J, with 10 bases between. The CDR3 protein is CSVVLGASNQPQHL. The CDR3 region has the DNA TGCAGCGTTGTACTGGGGGCTAGCAATCAGCCCCAGCATCTT.

The rearrangement uses TRBV19 and TRBJ2-7; D might be TRBD2 (5 bases). Deletions cut 5 bases from V and 12 bases from J, with 26 bases between. Germline V lookup: CDR1 LNHDA, CDR2 SQIVND (reference sequence). The CDR3 extends over 15 amino acids. CDR3 bases: TGTGCCAGTAGTCCCGGGGAAGCGATCTACGAGCAGTGGTACTTC. Its translation: CASSPGEAIYEQWYF.

This clonotype was recorded at least ten times. The J gene is TRBJ2-1, the V gene TRBV7-9; 8 bases are shared with TRBD2. CDR3 length equals 15 residues. V shed 1 base and J 4 bases; nucleotides not matched to a gene: 3. Germline loops: CDR1 SEHNR, CDR2 FQNEAQ (reference sequence). CDR3 in DNA: TGTGCCAGCAGCTTAGGTAGCGGGAAATACAATGAGCAGTTCTTC. Protein product: CASSLGSGKYNEQFF.

The rearrangement uses TRBV29-1 and TRBJ1-1; D is possibly TRBD1 (5 bases). The CDR3 loop spans 12 amino acids. CDR1 and CDR2 from the germline V gene are SQVTM and ANQGSEA. Trimming shortened V by 7 bases and J by 7 bases, and 16 bases separated the two germline ends. DNA for the CDR3: TGCAGCGAATCTTCGGGGGACGGTGAAGCTTTCTTT. This translates into CSESSGDGEAFF.

In regard to this clonotype: A much bigger clone sits one base away, suggesting this may be a read error. J is TRBJ2-3 and V is TRBV2; 7 bases are a match to TRBD2. Looked up from germline, CDR1 is SNHLY and CDR2 is FYNNEI. V was clipped by 6 bases and J by 5 bases; unmatched bases: 5. This CDR3 region has 13 residues. In nucleotides, the CDR3 is TGTGCCAGCAGATTTCCGGGAGGAGATACGCAGTATTTT. This sequence encodes CASRFPGGDTQYF.

As regards this clonotype: A single base separates this from a much larger clone, so it may be a read error. The chain links TRBV27 to TRBJ2-4, with a possible D match to TRBD1 (8 bases). There are 17 residues in the CDR3. Germline values: CDR1 MNHEY, CDR2 SMNVEV (reference sequence). CDR3 loop: CASSLYKQGGRENIRYF. In nucleotides, the CDR3 is TGTGCCAGCAGTTTATATAAACAGGGGGGGAGAGAAAACATTCGGTACTTC.

This clonotype was seen many times. The V and J genes are TRBV9 and TRBJ2-1; D ambiguous. CDR1 and CDR2 from the germline V gene are SGDLS and YYNGEE. With 7 bases removed from V and 5 bases from J, the gap between germline ends came to 19 bases. This CDR3 has 15 residues. Written as DNA, the CDR3 is TGTGCCAGCTCGGTGGAGTCCCTTAGGGACAATGAGCAGTTCTTC. Translated: CASSVESLRDNEQFF.

The chain links TRBV2 to TRBJ1-3, with D possibly matching TRBD1 (6 bases). V lost 3 bases and J lost 1, with 10 bases in between. The germline gives CDR1 SNHLY, CDR2 FYNNEI. There are 15 residues in the CDR3. CDR3 loop: CASSETQGSGNTIYF. The CDR3 DNA reads TGTGCCAGCAGTGAGACGCAGGGGTCTGGAAACACCATATATTTT.

Turning to this clonotype: A far larger clone is just one base off, so this is likely a read error. This chain joins TRBV7-7 and TRBJ2-1, with TRBD2 matching 14 bases. Germline V gives CDR1 SSHAT, CDR2 FNYEAQ (reference sequence). CDR3 length: 20 residues. This chain's CDR3 is CASSLWKTGRTSGRSNGQFF. CDR3 sequence (DNA): TGTGCCAGCAGCTTATGGAAGACAGGAAGGACTAGCGGGAGGTCCAATGGGCAGTTCTTC.

This clonotype appeared once. Germline is not matched at one junction end, which may reflect a read error. In nucleotides, the CDR3 is TGTGCCATCAGTGGCCCTGACAGAGTTGAAGCCTTCTTT. Residues: CAISGPDRVEAFF. This rearrangement joins TRBV10-3 to TRBJ1-1, with D perhaps TRBD1 (5 bases). The CDR3 loop spans 13 amino acids. CDR1 ENHRY and CDR2 SYGVKD come from the germline V gene.

This clonotype was found many times. The chain's CDR3 is CAWSRPEWEQYF. The CDR3 nucleotides read TGTGCCTGGAGTCGACCAGAGTGGGAGCAGTACTTC. The V gene is TRBV30, the J gene TRBJ2-7; D ambiguous. The CDR3 runs to 12 residues. Germline CDR1 GTSNPN, CDR2 SVGIG (reference sequence). V lost 2 bases to trimming and J lost 7 bases, with 12 bases between them.

This clonotype was observed many times. In DNA form, the CDR3 reads TGTGCCAGCCCGTCAGGCTGGGGCAGGGCGACTGAAGCTTTCTTT. It codes for CASPSGWGRATEAFF. The chain combines TRBV18 with TRBJ1-1, with D perhaps matching TRBD1 (5 bases). This CDR3 spans 15 amino acids. V was pared by 8 bases and J by 5 bases, with 21 bases between. CDR1 and CDR2 from the germline V gene are KGHSH and LQKENI.

This clonotype was counted many times. The chain uses TRBV6-5 and TRBJ1-2; TRBD1 aligns across 7 bases. Per the germline V gene, CDR1 is MNHEY and CDR2 is SVGAGI. V shed 6 bases and J 8 bases; nucleotides not matched to a gene: 15. The CDR3 runs 15 residues. The CDR3, as DNA: TGTGCCAGCAGCTTGGACGGGACAGCCCATGAGGGCTACACCTTC. This encodes CASSLDGTAHEGYTF.

This clonotype was counted ten times or more. This chain connects TRBV6-2 or TRBV6-3 to TRBJ1-1; 10 bases map to TRBD1. Germline lookup yields CDR1 MNHEY and CDR2 SVGEGT. CDR3 size: 14 residues. V trimming: 4 bases; J trimming: 2 bases; junction bases outside the gene matches: 1. CDR3 sequence: CASSWDRGNTEAFF. CDR3 in DNA: TGTGCCAGCAGTTGGGACAGGGGAAACACTGAAGCTTTCTTT.

About this clonotype: One junction end disagrees with the germline gene, perhaps due to a read error. The rearrangement links TRBV12-5 to TRBJ2-2, with a tentative D call TRBD1 (6 bases). The CDR3 is 15 amino acids. From germline, CDR1 is LGHNT and CDR2 FRNRAP. The CDR3 DNA reads TGTGCCAGTGGTCTCGGGACAACGAACACCGGGGAGCTGTTTTTT. Its translation is CASGLGTTNTGELFF.

This clonotype was seen more than once but under ten times. The V gene is TRBV7-2, the J gene TRBJ2-2, with D unresolved. Germline V gene lookup returns CDR1 SGHTA and CDR2 FQGNSA. Deletions cut 1 base from V and 8 bases from J, with 8 bases between. The CDR3 has 13 amino acids. CDR3 protein: CASSLVYGGELFF. Here the CDR3 DNA reads TGTGCCAGCAGCTTAGTTTACGGAGGGGAGCTGTTTTTT.

V gene TRBV11-3 combines with J gene TRBJ2-2; 8 bases line up with TRBD2. Trimming at V came to 5 bases and at J to 3 bases, leaving 5 bases not matched to a gene. Germline V gene data show CDR1 as SGHNT and CDR2 as YENEEA. The CDR3 covers 15 residues. The CDR3 region has the DNA TGTGCCAGCAGCAGACGGGAGGGGGACACCGGGGAGCTGTTTTTT. Its translation: CASSRREGDTGELFF. The full variable domain, rest sourced from reference TRBV11-3 and TRBJ2-2, is EAGVVQSPRYKIIEKKQPVAFWCNPISGHNTLYWYLQNLGQGPELLIRYENEEAVDDSQLPKDRFSAERLKGVDSTLKIQPAELGDSAVYLCASSRREGDTGELFFGEGSRLTVL.

This chain uses TRBV5-6 with TRBJ1-2, with D unclear. Trimming took 0 bases from V and 4 from J, leaving 10 bases between them. Germline loops: CDR1 SGHDT, CDR2 YYEEEE. CDR3 length: 14 residues. The CDR3: CASSLGRETYGYTF. CDR3 nucleotide sequence: TGTGCCAGCAGCTTGGGGCGAGAGACCTATGGCTACACCTTC.

This clonotype was detected only a few times. The DNA for the CDR3 is TGTGCCAGCTCACCTAGGCAAAGCACAGATACGCAGTATTTT. Translated: CASSPRQSTDTQYF. V and J are TRBV18 and TRBJ2-3; D unclear. V lost 3 bases to trimming and J lost 0 bases, with 7 bases between them. Germline assignment: CDR1 KGHSH and CDR2 LQKENI. The CDR3 consists of 14 residues.

This clonotype has at least ten counts. The chain joins TRBV12-3 or TRBV12-4 to TRBJ2-7, with TRBD1 matching over 7 bases. The CDR3 spans 14 residues. V shed 6 bases and J 2 bases; nucleotides not matched to a gene: 7. The CDR3 region has the DNA TGTGCCAGCAGCAACGACAGGGAAACCTACGAGCAGTACTTC. This codes for CASSNDRETYEQYF.

This clonotype was picked up one time. With only one base between it and a far larger clone, this is likely a read error. The chain combines TRBV7-2 with TRBJ2-7, with D uncertain. CDR1 is SGHTA, CDR2 FQGNSA, per germline. CDR3 length equals 13 residues. The CDR3 nucleotides read TGTGCCCGCAGCCCCCCCCAACAGAACGAGCAGTACTTC. It translates to CARSPPQQNEQYF.

For this clonotype: Mismatch with germline at one junction end may stem from a read error. The chain has TRBV24-1 and TRBJ2-1; D is undetermined. Germline lookup yields CDR1 KGHDR and CDR2 SFDVKD. The CDR3 totals 13 residues. CDR3 in amino acids: CATSDFFGNERFF. The CDR3 nucleotides are TGTGCCACAAGTGATTTTTTTGGCAATGAGCGGTTCTTC.